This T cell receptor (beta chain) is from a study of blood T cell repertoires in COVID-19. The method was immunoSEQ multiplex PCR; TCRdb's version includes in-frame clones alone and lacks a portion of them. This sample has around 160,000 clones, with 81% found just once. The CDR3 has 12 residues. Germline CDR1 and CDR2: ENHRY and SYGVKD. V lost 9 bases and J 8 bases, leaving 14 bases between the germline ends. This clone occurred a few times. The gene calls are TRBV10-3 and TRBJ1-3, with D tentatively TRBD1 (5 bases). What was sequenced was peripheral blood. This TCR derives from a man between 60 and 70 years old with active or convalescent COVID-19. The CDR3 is CAMAQGRDTIYF. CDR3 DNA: TGTGCCATGGCCCAGGGTAGGGACACCATATATTTT.